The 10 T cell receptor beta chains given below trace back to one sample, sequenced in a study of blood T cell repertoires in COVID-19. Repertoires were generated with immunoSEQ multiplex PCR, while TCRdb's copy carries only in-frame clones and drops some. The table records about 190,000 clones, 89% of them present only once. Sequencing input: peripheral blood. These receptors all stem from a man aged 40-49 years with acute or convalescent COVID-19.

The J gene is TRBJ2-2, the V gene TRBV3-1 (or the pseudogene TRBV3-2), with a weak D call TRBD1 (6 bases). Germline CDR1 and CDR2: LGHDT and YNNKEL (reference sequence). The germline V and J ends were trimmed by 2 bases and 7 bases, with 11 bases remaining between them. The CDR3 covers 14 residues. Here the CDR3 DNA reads TGTGCCAGCAGCCAAATGGACAGAAACGGGGAGCTGTTTTTT. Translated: CASSQMDRNGELFF.

CDR3 sequence reads: CASSVFRGKAGELFF. The CDR3 DNA is TGTGCCAGCAGCGTATTCCGGGGGAAGGCCGGGGAGCTGTTTTTT. J is TRBJ2-2 and V is TRBV9; tentatively, D is TRBD2 (6 bases). The CDR3 loop spans 15 amino acids. Trimming left V 1 base short and J 6 bases short, with 13 bases between. Germline loops: CDR1 SGDLS, CDR2 YYNGEE.

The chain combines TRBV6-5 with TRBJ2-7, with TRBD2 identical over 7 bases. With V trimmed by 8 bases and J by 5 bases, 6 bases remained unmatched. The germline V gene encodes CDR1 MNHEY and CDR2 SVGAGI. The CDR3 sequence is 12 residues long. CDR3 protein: CASRREPNEQYF. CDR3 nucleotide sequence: TGTGCCAGCCGGCGGGAGCCCAACGAGCAGTACTTC.

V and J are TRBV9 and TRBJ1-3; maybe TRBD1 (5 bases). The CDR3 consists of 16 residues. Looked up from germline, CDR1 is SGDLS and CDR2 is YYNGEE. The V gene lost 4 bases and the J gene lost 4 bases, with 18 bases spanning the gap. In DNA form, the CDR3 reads TGTGCCAGCAGCCATAACCCGGGGGGGATGGGAAACACCATATATTTT. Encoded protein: CASSHNPGGMGNTIYF.

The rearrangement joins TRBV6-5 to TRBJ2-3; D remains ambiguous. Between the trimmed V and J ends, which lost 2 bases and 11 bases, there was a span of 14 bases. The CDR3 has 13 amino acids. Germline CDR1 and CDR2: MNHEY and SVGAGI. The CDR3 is CASSYTLESGQYF. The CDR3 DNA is TGTGCCAGCAGTTACACCCTAGAGAGTGGGCAGTATTTT.

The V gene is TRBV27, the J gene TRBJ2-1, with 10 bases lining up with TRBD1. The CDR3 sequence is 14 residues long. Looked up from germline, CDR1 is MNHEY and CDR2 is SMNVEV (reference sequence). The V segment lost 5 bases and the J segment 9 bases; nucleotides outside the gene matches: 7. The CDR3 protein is CASSPGTGVGEQFF. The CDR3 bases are TGTGCCAGCAGTCCTGGGACAGGGGTCGGTGAGCAGTTCTTC.

DNA for the CDR3: TGTGCCAGCAGTTACCATAACAGGCAGGGTTTGGGCTCCTACAATGAGCAGTTCTTC. Protein sequence: CASSYHNRQGLGSYNEQFF. The chain employs TRBV6-2 or TRBV6-3 and TRBJ2-1, with D possibly TRBD1 on 5 matching bases. From germline, CDR1 is MNHEY and CDR2 SVGEGT. This CDR3 has 19 residues. Trimming stripped 2 bases from V and 0 bases from J, with 20 bases between.

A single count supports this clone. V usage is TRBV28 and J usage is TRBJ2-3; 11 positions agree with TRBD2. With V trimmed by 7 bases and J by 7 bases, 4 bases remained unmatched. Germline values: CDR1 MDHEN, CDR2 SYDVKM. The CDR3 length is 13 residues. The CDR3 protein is CASIAGGYNTQYF. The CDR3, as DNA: TGTGCCAGCATAGCGGGGGGGTACAATACGCAGTATTTT.

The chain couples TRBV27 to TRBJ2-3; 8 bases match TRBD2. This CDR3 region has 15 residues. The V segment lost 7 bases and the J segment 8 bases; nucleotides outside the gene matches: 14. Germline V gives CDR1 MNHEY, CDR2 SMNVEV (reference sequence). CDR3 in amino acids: CASILAAGGTSTQYF. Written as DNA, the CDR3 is TGTGCCAGCATCCTTGCGGCGGGGGGAACGTCTACGCAGTATTTT.

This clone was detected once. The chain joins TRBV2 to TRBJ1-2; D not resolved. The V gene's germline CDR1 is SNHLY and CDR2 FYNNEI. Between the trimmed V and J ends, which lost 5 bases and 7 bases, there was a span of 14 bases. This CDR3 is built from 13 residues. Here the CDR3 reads CASSYLRISGYTF. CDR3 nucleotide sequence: TGTGCCAGCAGTTACCTCAGGATTTCTGGCTACACCTTC. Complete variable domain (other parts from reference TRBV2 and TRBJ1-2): EPEVTQTPSHQVTQMGQEVILRCVPISNHLYFYWYRQILGQKVEFLVSFYNNEISEKSEIFDDQFSVERPDGSNFTLKIRSTKLEDSAMYFCASSYLRISGYTFGSGTRLTVV.